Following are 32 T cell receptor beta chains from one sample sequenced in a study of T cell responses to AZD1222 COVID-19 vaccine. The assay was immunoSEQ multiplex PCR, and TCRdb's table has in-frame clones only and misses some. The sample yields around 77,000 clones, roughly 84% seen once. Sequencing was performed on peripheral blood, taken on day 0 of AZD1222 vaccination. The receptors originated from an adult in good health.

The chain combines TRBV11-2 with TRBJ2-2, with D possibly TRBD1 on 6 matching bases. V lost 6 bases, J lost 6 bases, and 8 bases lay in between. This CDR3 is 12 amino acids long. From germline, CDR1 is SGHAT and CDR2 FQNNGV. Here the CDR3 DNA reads TGTGCCAGCAGTACAGGGCCCGGGGAGCTGTTTTTT. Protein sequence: CASSTGPGELFF.

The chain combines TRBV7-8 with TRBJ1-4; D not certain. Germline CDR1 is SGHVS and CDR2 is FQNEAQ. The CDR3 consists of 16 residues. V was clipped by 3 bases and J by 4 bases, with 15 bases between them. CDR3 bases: TGTGCCAGCAGCTTCTCGCTCGGCGGTCGTAATGAAAAACTGTTTTTT. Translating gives CASSFSLGGRNEKLFF.

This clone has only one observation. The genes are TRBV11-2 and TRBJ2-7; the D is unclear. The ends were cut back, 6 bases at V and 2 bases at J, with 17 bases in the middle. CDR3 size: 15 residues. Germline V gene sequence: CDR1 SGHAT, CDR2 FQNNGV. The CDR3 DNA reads TGTGCCAGCAGTCCCGATCGACTGGAAACCTACGAGCAGTACTTC. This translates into CASSPDRLETYEQYF.

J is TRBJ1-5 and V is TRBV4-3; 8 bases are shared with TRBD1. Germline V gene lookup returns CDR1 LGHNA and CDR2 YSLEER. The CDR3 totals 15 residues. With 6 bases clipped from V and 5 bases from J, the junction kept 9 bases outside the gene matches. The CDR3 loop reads CASSQYDRGDQPQHF. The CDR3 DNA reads TGCGCCAGCAGTCAATACGACAGGGGAGATCAGCCCCAGCATTTT.

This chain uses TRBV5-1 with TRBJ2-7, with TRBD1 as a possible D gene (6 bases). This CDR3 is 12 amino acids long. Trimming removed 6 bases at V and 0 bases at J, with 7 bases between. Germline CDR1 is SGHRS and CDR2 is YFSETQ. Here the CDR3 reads CASKGDSYEQYF. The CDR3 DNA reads TGCGCCAGCAAGGGGGACTCCTACGAGCAGTACTTC.

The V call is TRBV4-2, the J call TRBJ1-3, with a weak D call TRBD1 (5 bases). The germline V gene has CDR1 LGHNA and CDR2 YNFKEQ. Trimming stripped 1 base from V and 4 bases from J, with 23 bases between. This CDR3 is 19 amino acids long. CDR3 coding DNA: TGTGCCAGCAGCCAAGCGCAGGGTTACGGGCAGGGTGTAGGAAACACCATATATTTT. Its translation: CASSQAQGYGQGVGNTIYF.

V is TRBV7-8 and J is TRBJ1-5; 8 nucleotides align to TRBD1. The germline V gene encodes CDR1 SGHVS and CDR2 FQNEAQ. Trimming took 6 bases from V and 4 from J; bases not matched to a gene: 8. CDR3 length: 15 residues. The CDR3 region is CASSSKRTGNQPQHF. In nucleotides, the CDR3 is TGTGCCAGCAGTTCGAAGCGGACAGGGAATCAGCCCCAGCATTTT.

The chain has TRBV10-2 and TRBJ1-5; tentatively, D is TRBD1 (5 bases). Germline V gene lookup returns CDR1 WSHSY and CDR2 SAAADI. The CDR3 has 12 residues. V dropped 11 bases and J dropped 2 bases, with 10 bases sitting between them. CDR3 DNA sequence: TGCGCCTCCGGGGACCGCAATCAGCCCCAGCATTTT. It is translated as CASGDRNQPQHF.

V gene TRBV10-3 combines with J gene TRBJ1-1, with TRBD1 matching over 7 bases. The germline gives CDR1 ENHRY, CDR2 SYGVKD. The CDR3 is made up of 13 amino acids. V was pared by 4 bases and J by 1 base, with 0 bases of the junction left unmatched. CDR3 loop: CAISGTGNTEAFF. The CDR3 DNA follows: TGTGCCATCAGTGGGACAGGGAACACTGAAGCTTTCTTT.

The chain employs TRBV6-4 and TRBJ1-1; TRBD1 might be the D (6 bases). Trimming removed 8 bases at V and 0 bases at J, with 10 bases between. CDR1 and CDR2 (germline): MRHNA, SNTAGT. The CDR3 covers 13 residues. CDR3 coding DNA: TGTGCCAGCTCACAGGGCGTGAACACTGAAGCTTTCTTT. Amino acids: CASSQGVNTEAFF.

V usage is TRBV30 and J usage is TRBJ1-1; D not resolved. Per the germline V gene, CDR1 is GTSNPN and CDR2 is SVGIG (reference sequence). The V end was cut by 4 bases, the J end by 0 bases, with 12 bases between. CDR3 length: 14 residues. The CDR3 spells CAWTKGLMNTEAFF. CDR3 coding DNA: TGTGCCTGGACAAAAGGTCTTATGAACACTGAAGCTTTCTTT.

CDR3 sequence: CASSARSRETQYF. In DNA form, the CDR3 reads TGTGCCAGCAGCGCGAGATCTCGGGAGACCCAGTACTTC. V usage is TRBV5-4 and J usage is TRBJ2-5; no definite D call. The V end was cut by 4 bases, the J end by 5 bases, with 12 bases between. CDR1 SGHNT and CDR2 YYREEE come from the germline V gene (reference sequence). The CDR3 length is 13 residues.

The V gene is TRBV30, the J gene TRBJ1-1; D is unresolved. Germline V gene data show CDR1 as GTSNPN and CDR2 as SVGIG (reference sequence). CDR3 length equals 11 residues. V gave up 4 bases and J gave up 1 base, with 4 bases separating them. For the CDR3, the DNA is TGTGCCTGGATGGGGAACACTGAAGCTTTCTTT. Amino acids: CAWMGNTEAFF.

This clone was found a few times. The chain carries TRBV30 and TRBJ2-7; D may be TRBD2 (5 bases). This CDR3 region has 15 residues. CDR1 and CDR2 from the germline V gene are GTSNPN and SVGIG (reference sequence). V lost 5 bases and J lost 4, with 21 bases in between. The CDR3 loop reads CAWARGRIEGYEQYF. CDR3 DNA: TGTGCCTGGGCCCGAGGGCGCATTGAGGGTTACGAGCAGTACTTC. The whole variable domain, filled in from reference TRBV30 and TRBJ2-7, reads SQTIHQWPATLVQPVGSPLSLECTVEGTSNPNLYWYRQAAGRGLQLLFYSVGIGQISSEVPQNLSASRPQDRQFILSSKKLLLSDSGFYLCAWARGRIEGYEQYFGPGTRLTVT.

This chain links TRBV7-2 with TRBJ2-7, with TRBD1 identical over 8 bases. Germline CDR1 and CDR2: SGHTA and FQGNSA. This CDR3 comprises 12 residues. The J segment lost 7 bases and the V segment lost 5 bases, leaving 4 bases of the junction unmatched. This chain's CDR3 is CASSTYRGEQYF. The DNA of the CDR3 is TGTGCCAGCAGCACCTACAGGGGGGAGCAGTACTTC. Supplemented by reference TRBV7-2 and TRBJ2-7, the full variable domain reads GAGVSQSPSNKVTEKGKDVELRCDPISGHTALYWYRQSLGQGLEFLIYFQGNSAPDKSGLPSDRFSAERTGGSVSTLTIQRTQQEDSAVYLCASSTYRGEQYFGPGTRLTVT.

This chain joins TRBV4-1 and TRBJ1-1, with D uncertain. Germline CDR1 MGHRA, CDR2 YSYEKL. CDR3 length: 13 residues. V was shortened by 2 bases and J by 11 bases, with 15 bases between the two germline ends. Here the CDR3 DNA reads TGCGCCAGCAGCCAATCCGGTAGCAAAGAGGCTTTCTTT. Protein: CASSQSGSKEAFF.

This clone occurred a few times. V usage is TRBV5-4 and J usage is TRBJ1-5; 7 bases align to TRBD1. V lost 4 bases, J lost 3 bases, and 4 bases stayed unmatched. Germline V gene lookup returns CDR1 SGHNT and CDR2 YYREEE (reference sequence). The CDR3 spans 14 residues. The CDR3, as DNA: TGTGCCAGCAGCAGAGACAGGGCCAATCAGCCCCAGCATTTT. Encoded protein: CASSRDRANQPQHF.

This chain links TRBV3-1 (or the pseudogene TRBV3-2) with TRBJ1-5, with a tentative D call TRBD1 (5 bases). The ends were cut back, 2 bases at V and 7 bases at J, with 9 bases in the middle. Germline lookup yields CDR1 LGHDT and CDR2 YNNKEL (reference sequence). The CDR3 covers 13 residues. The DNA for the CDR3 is TGTGCCAGCAGCCAAACGGGGACCCAGCCCCAGCATTTT. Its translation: CASSQTGTQPQHF.

The CDR3 protein is CASKTGFATGELFF. The CDR3 DNA reads TGTGCCAGCAAGACAGGGTTTGCTACCGGGGAGCTGTTTTTT. The J gene is TRBJ2-2, the V gene TRBV28; 7 nucleotides agree with TRBD1. Germline V gene sequence: CDR1 MDHEN, CDR2 SYDVKM. V trimming: 7 bases; J trimming: 5 bases; junction bases outside the gene matches: 7. The CDR3 has 14 amino acids.

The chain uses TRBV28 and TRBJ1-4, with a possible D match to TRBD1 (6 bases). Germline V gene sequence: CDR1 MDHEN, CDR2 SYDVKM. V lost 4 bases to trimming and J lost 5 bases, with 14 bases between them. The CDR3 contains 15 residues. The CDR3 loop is CASSSSLDRNEKLFF. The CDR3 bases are TGTGCCAGCAGTTCTTCCCTGGACAGAAATGAAAAACTGTTTTTT. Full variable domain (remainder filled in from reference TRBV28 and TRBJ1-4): DVKVTQSSRYLVKRTGEKVFLECVQDMDHENMFWYRQDPGLGLRLIYFSYDVKMKEKGDIPEGYSVSREKKERFSLILESASTNQTSMYLCASSSSLDRNEKLFFGSGTQLSVL.

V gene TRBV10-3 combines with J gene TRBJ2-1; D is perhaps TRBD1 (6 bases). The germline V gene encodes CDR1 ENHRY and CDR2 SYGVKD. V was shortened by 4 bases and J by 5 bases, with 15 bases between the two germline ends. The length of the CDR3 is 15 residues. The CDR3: CAISARQEPNNEQFF. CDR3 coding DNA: TGTGCCATCAGTGCCAGACAGGAACCTAACAATGAGCAGTTCTTC.

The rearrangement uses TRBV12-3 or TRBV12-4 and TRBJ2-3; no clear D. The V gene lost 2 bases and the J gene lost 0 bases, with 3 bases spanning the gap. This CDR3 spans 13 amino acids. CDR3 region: CASSLTSTDTQYF. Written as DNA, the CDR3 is TGTGCCAGCAGTTTAACCAGCACAGATACGCAGTATTTT.

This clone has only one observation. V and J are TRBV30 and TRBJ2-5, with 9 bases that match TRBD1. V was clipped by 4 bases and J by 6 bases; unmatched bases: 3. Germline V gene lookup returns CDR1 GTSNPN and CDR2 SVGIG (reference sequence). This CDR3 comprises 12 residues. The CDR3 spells CAWKYRGQTQYF. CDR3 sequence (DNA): TGTGCCTGGAAGTACAGGGGGCAGACCCAGTACTTC.

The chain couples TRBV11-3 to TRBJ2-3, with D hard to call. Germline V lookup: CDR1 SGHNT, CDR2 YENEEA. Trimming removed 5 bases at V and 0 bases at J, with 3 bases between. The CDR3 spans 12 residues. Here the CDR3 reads CASSHSTDTQYF. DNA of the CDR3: TGTGCCAGCAGCCATAGCACAGATACGCAGTATTTT.

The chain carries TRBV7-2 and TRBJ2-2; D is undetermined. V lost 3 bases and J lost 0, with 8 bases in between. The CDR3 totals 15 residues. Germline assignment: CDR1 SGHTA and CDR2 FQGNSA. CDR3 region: CASSFLQANTGELFF. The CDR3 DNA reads TGTGCCAGCAGCTTCCTCCAAGCGAACACCGGGGAGCTGTTTTTT.

CDR3 coding DNA: TGCGCCAGCAGTCAATTGACGGACAGGGAGGGTTCGAACACTGAAGCTTTCTTT. This sequence encodes CASSQLTDREGSNTEAFF. The chain carries TRBV23-1 and TRBJ1-1; 8 positions agree with TRBD1. TRBV23-1 is labeled an ORF, and its function is uncertain. The CDR3 covers 18 residues. With 1 base clipped from V and 1 base from J, the junction kept 11 bases outside the gene matches.

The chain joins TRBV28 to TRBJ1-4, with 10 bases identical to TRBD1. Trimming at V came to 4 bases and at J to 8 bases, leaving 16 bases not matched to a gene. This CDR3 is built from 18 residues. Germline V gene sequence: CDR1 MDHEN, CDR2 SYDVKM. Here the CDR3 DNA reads TGTGCCAGCAGTTCCCCCGGGACAGGGGCATTCCGGTCGGAAAAACTGTTTTTT. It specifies CASSSPGTGAFRSEKLFF.

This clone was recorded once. As DNA, the CDR3 is TGTGCCAGCAGCTTAGAAGTGGGGGACTCCTACGAGCAGTACTTC. Encoded protein: CASSLEVGDSYEQYF. V usage is TRBV7-6 and J usage is TRBJ2-7, with D perhaps matching TRBD1 or TRBD2 (5 bases each). Per germline, CDR1 SGHVS and CDR2 FNYEAQ. Trimming cost V 1 base and J 0 bases, with 10 bases left between them. The CDR3 contains 15 residues.

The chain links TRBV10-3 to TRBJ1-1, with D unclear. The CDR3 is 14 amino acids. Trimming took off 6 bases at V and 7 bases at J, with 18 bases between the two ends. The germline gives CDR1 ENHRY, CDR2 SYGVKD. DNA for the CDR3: TGTGCCATCAGCGCGGGCCTTACTCGGGGTGAAGCTTTCTTT. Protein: CAISAGLTRGEAFF.

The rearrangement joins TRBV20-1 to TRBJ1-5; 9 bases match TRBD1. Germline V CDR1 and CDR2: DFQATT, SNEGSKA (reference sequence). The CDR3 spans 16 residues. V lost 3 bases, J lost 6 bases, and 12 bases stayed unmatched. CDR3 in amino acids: CSASYPGQGKVQPQHF. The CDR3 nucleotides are TGCAGTGCTAGTTACCCGGGACAGGGTAAGGTTCAGCCCCAGCATTTT.

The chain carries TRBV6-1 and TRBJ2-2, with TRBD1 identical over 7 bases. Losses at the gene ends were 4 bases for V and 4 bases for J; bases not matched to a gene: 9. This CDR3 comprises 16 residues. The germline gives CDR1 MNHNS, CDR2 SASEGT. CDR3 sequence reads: CASSAWTGPSTGELFF. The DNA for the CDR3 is TGTGCCAGCAGTGCCTGGACAGGCCCGAGCACCGGGGAGCTGTTTTTT.

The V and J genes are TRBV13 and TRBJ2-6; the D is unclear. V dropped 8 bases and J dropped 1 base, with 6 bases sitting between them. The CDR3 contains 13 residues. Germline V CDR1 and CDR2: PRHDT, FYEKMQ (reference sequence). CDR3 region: CASLRSGANVLTF. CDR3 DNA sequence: TGTGCCAGCTTGCGTTCTGGGGCCAACGTCCTGACTTTC.